Following are 23 T cell receptor beta chains from one sample sequenced in a study of T cells after yellow fever vaccination. TCRdb processed the 5' RACE reads anew with MiXCR; each CDR3 protein has one entry. The sample holds under 90,000 distinct CDR3 sequences; 6.5% are singletons and the top ten take around a third. The sample in question was CD8+ T cells sorted from PBMCs, obtained more than 35 days after the first yellow fever vaccination. These receptors all stem from a man aged 18-30 years who received the YFV17D yellow fever vaccine.

In this sample, this clonotype turned up a few times. The chain joins TRBV11-1 to TRBJ1-6; 10 bases map to TRBD1. This CDR3 is built from 20 residues. Germline V gene data show CDR1 as SGHAT and CDR2 as FQDESV (reference sequence). With 2 bases clipped from V and 7 bases from J, the junction kept 17 bases outside the gene matches. CDR3 nucleotide sequence: TGTGCCAGCAGCTTATTAAAGTGGGGGACAGGGGCTGGGTCGAATTCACCCCTCCACTTT. Its translation is CASSLLKWGTGAGSNSPLHF.

This clonotype came up a few times. In nucleotides, the CDR3 is TGCAGTGCTAGAGACGGTTTTGGAAGCAATGAGCAGTTCTTC. This gives the protein CSARDGFGSNEQFF. The chain couples TRBV20-1 to TRBJ2-1; D gene ambiguous. The CDR3 is made up of 14 amino acids. CDR1 and CDR2 (germline): DFQATT, SNEGSKA (reference sequence). V was clipped by 0 bases and J by 6 bases, with 12 bases between them.

This clonotype showed up just a few times. V gene TRBV6-2 or TRBV6-3 combines with J gene TRBJ2-7; D is possibly TRBD1 (5 bases). In germline, CDR1 is MNHEY, CDR2 SVGEGT. The CDR3 contains 13 residues. Trimming stripped 4 bases from V and 3 bases from J, with 10 bases between. The DNA of the CDR3 is TGTGCCAGCAGTTCTGCAGGGTACTACGAGCAGTACGTC. Its translation is CASSSAGYYEQYV.

The chain joins TRBV7-3 to TRBJ2-3; TRBD2 matches at 9 bases. The germline V gene encodes CDR1 SGHTA and CDR2 FQGTGA. The CDR3 runs 16 residues. With 5 bases clipped from V and 0 bases from J, the junction kept 6 bases outside the gene matches. CDR3 protein: CASSVALAGSTDTQYF. CDR3 in DNA: TGTGCCAGCAGCGTCGCCCTAGCGGGGAGCACAGATACGCAGTATTTT.

This clonotype came up many times. This chain links TRBV20-1 with TRBJ2-2; the D is unclear. Trimming took 5 bases from V and 2 from J, leaving 3 bases between them. Germline V lookup: CDR1 DFQATT, CDR2 SNEGSKA (reference sequence). The CDR3 runs to 11 residues. The CDR3 region has the DNA TGCAGTGCTCCTAACACCGGGGAGCTGTTTTTT. It encodes CSAPNTGELFF.

This clonotype was recorded many times. The chain couples TRBV12-3 or TRBV12-4 to TRBJ2-1; D may correspond to TRBD1 or TRBD2 (6 bases each). Deletions cut 8 bases from V and 9 bases from J, with 17 bases between. CDR3 size: 13 residues. The DNA of the CDR3 is TGTGCCAGCCTGAAGGGGGGCATCGGTGAGCAGTTCTTC. Its translation is CASLKGGIGEQFF.

Only a few counts were recorded for this clonotype. The chain has TRBV14 and TRBJ2-5, with 11 bases that match TRBD1. V gave up 4 bases and J gave up 1 base; unmatched junction bases: 8. The CDR3 loop spans 17 amino acids. Germline assignment: CDR1 SGHDN and CDR2 FVKESK. The CDR3 coding sequence is TGTGCCAGCAGCCCTCTCTCGGGGACAGGGGGCCAAGAGACCCAGTACTTC. Its translation: CASSPLSGTGGQETQYF.

Written as DNA, the CDR3 is TGTGCCAGCAGTCCGAATTACAGGGGGAAAGGCTACACCTTC. It specifies CASSPNYRGKGYTF. The rearrangement joins TRBV12-3 or TRBV12-4 to TRBJ1-2; 8 bases match TRBD1. J gave up 8 bases and V 5 bases, and 10 bases lay outside the gene matches. This CDR3 is 14 amino acids long.

This clonotype was seen repeatedly, ten times or more. The V gene is TRBV20-1, the J gene TRBJ2-7; TRBD2 might be the D (6 bases). V lost 4 bases and J 3 bases, leaving 16 bases between the germline ends. CDR1 and CDR2 from the germline V gene are DFQATT and SNEGSKA (reference sequence). The CDR3 covers 14 residues. Here the CDR3 DNA reads TGCAGTGCTACCCGATCGGAGGGGAGCTACGAGCAGTACTTC. Translated: CSATRSEGSYEQYF.

The chain recombines TRBV10-3 with TRBJ2-7; a possible D gene is TRBD2 (5 bases). V was pared by 1 base and J by 6 bases, with 25 bases between. Germline lookup yields CDR1 ENHRY and CDR2 SYGVKD. The length of the CDR3 is 18 residues. The chain's CDR3 is CAISEFSTGQTGFIEQYV. In DNA, the CDR3 is TGTGCCATCAGTGAGTTCTCCACCGGTCAGACGGGGTTCATCGAGCAGTACGTC.

This clonotype occurred many times. V is TRBV27 and J is TRBJ2-1, with TRBD2 as a possible D gene (6 bases). The ends were cut back, 1 base at V and 8 bases at J, with 15 bases in the middle. Germline V gives CDR1 MNHEY, CDR2 SMNVEV (reference sequence). The CDR3 sequence is 15 residues long. CDR3 nucleotides: TGTGCCAGCAGTTTATACGGACGGACGGGGGATGAGCAGTTCTTC. It codes for CASSLYGRTGDEQFF.

This clonotype showed up many times. The rearrangement uses TRBV18 and TRBJ2-5; D unclear. The germline V gene encodes CDR1 KGHSH and CDR2 LQKENI. The CDR3 is 13 amino acids. V lost 2 bases, J lost 5 bases, and 9 bases lay in between. The CDR3 loop is CASSPTSRETQYF. The CDR3 DNA reads TGTGCCAGCTCACCAACCAGCAGGGAGACCCAGTACTTC.

The table lists this clonotype with many counts. The chain couples TRBV7-2 to TRBJ2-7; maybe TRBD2 (5 bases). There are 14 residues in the CDR3. Germline assignment: CDR1 SGHTA and CDR2 FQGNSA. V was cut by 2 bases and J by 3 bases, with 11 bases left in between. CDR3 amino acids: CASSLRTGNYEQYV. The CDR3 DNA is TGTGCCAGCAGCTTACGGACGGGGAACTACGAGCAGTACGTC.

This clonotype has ten or more counts. The rearrangement links TRBV5-5 to TRBJ1-1; D possibly corresponds to TRBD1 (5 bases). CDR1 is SGHKS and CDR2 is YYEKEE in the germline V gene (reference sequence). The CDR3 length is 12 residues. Trimming took 7 bases from V and 6 from J, leaving 13 bases between them. The CDR3 DNA follows: TGTGCCAGCCTGATCGCGGGGGCTGAAGCTTTCTTT. This encodes CASLIAGAEAFF.

This clonotype appeared a few times. This chain connects TRBV6-2 or TRBV6-3 to TRBJ2-2; D might be TRBD1 (6 bases). The V and J ends lost 6 bases and 5 bases respectively, with 13 bases between them. From germline, CDR1 is MNHEY and CDR2 SVGEGT. CDR3 length equals 14 residues. CDR3 protein: CASSRGQMTGELFF. CDR3 in DNA: TGTGCCAGCAGCCGTGGACAGATGACCGGGGAGCTGTTTTTT.

This clonotype was seen a handful of times. J is TRBJ1-2 and V is TRBV5-1; no clear D gene. The CDR3 sequence is 13 residues long. V was shortened by 7 bases and J by 4 bases, with 14 bases between the two germline ends. Germline V CDR1 and CDR2: SGHRS, YFSETQ. The CDR3 DNA follows: TGCGCCAGCCACCGAGGACGGGGCTATGGCTACACCTTC. Its translation is CASHRGRGYGYTF.

In its sample, this clonotype was seen many times. The chain employs TRBV7-2 and TRBJ2-3; D is uncertain. The CDR3 runs to 15 residues. Per germline, CDR1 SGHTA and CDR2 FQGNSA. V was clipped by 0 bases and J by 0 bases, with 7 bases between them. The CDR3 DNA reads as TGTGCCAGCAGCTTAGCTCAGCCTAGCACAGATACGCAGTATTTT. It encodes CASSLAQPSTDTQYF.

This clonotype was observed at least ten times. The V gene is TRBV3-1, the J gene TRBJ2-1; 11 nucleotides match TRBD2. From germline, CDR1 is LGHDT and CDR2 YNNKEL (reference sequence). CDR3 length: 15 amino acids. Trimming cost V 1 base and J 4 bases; bases outside gene matches: 0. For the CDR3, the DNA is TGTGCCAGCAGCCAAGCTAGCGGGGGGTACAATGAGCAGTTCTTC. Residues: CASSQASGGYNEQFF.

This clonotype was counted at least ten times. The genes are TRBV29-1 and TRBJ1-1; D unresolved. The CDR3 runs 12 residues. V lost 0 bases and J 6 bases, leaving 8 bases between the germline ends. Per the germline V gene, CDR1 is SQVTM and CDR2 is ANQGSEA. The CDR3 region is CSVEDRAAEAFF. The CDR3 DNA follows: TGCAGCGTTGAAGATCGGGCTGCTGAAGCTTTCTTT.

This clonotype was picked up a small number of times. V gene TRBV6-1 combines with J gene TRBJ2-5, with 14 bases matching TRBD2. This CDR3 spans 17 amino acids. Germline assignment: CDR1 MNHNS and CDR2 SASEGT. Trimming took 5 bases from V and 5 from J; bases not matched to a gene: 10. CDR3 residues: CASSQTSGGAKGETQYF. The DNA for the CDR3 is TGTGCCAGCAGTCAGACTAGCGGGGGGGCCAAAGGGGAGACCCAGTACTTC.

CDR3 coding DNA: TGTGCCAGCAGCGTAGTGGGACAGAACACCGGGGAGCTGTTTTTT. Its translation is CASSVVGQNTGELFF. This chain connects TRBV9 to TRBJ2-2; a weak D match, TRBD1 (6 bases). Germline V gene lookup returns CDR1 SGDLS and CDR2 YYNGEE. The CDR3 length is 15 residues. Trimming took off 0 bases at V and 1 base at J, with 7 bases between the two ends. The full variable domain, in which reference TRBV9 and TRBJ2-2 provide the parts outside the CDR3, is DSGVTQTPKHLITATGQRVTLRCSPRSGDLSVYWYQQSLDQGLQFLIQYYNGEERAKGNILERFSAQQFPDLHSELNLSSLELGDSALYFCASSVVGQNTGELFFGEGSRLTVL.

This clonotype has ten or more counts. This chain links TRBV4-2 with TRBJ2-5; D gene unclear. Germline V lookup: CDR1 LGHNA, CDR2 YNFKEQ. The CDR3 has 13 amino acids. V lost 0 bases and J 4 bases, leaving 6 bases between the germline ends. The CDR3 sequence: CASSQDPGETQYF. Here the CDR3 DNA reads TGTGCCAGCAGCCAAGACCCGGGAGAGACCCAGTACTTC.

This clonotype was seen a few times. The genes are TRBV6-5 and TRBJ1-1; D may be TRBD1 (5 bases). CDR3 length equals 13 residues. Germline lookup yields CDR1 MNHEY and CDR2 SVGAGI. Trimming took 2 bases from V and 4 from J, leaving 8 bases between them. The CDR3 here is CASSYNGGTEAFF. The CDR3 DNA follows: TGTGCCAGCAGTTACAATGGGGGCACTGAAGCTTTCTTT.